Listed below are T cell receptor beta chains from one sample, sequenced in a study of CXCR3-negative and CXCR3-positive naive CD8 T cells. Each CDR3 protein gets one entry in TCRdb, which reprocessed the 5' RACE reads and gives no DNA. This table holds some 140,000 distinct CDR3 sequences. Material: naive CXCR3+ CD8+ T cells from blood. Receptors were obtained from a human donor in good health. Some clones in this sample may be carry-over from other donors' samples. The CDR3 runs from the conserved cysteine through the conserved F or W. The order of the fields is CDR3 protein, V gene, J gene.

CAISSSGNTGELFF	TRBV2	TRBJ2-2
CASSQDLDNRFF	TRBV3-1	TRBJ2-1
CASSGADTQYF	TRBV4-1	TRBJ2-3
CASSFTTGDSDTQYF	TRBV28	TRBJ2-3
CASSMGTIANTEAFF	TRBV19	TRBJ1-1
CASSPVPGQGSNTGELFF	TRBV3-1	TRBJ2-2
CASSLGQGQDEQYF	TRBV5-1	TRBJ2-7
CASSSTSGLYEQYF	TRBV12-3/TRBV12-4	TRBJ2-7
CSVVGALAYEQYF	TRBV29-1	TRBJ2-7
CASSLPLVGLAGEGTDTQYF	TRBV28	TRBJ2-3
CASSYDTSGGANEQFF	TRBV6-5	TRBJ2-1
CASSPTGERETQYF	TRBV28	TRBJ2-5
CASSQYSSGGTGELFF	TRBV4-3	TRBJ2-2
CASSLEGPTYNEQFF	TRBV5-1	TRBJ2-1
CASSLGGRYQETQYF	TRBV12-3/TRBV12-4	TRBJ2-5
CASSPRPGQGLETQYF	TRBV12-3/TRBV12-4	TRBJ2-5
CASSSRDGNNEQFF	TRBV7-9	TRBJ2-1
CASSSRGTGGLSNQPQHF	TRBV7-8	TRBJ1-5
CASSPLRTAPNTGELFF	TRBV18	TRBJ2-2
CASGVFSYNEQFF	TRBV6-1	TRBJ2-1
CASSGNRDRSQETQYF	TRBV21-1	TRBJ2-5
CSIETGGVPEAFF	TRBV29-1	TRBJ1-1
CSLRGPPTGNYEQYF	TRBV29-1	TRBJ2-7
CATSRGPAHSNQPQHF	TRBV15	TRBJ1-5
CASSPHRESEQYF	TRBV6-6	TRBJ2-7
CASSYLAMPLLNEQFF	TRBV6-2/TRBV6-3	TRBJ2-1
CSILLASGREGISTDTQYF	TRBV29-1	TRBJ2-3
CATLVAGVNGEQYF	TRBV5-6	TRBJ2-7
CASSRRGQMNTEAFF	TRBV4-2	TRBJ1-1
CASSLSNRGPRNEQFF	TRBV7-6	TRBJ2-1
CASSLSYTQYF	TRBV28	TRBJ2-3